This T cell receptor beta chain came from a study of T cells in Graves' hyperthyroidism and ophthalmopathy. RNA transcripts yielded amplified TCR beta CDR3 regions. Researchers ran a first-round RT-PCR on the TCR CDR3 using the HTBI primer set. TCRdb analysed the multiplex PCR reads with MiXCR anew, one entry per CDR3 protein. The top ten hold 7.8% of the sample, which has roughly 290,000 distinct CDR3 sequences, 13% seen once. As to this clonotype: Antigen unknown. A much larger clone is a single base away; this may be a read error.

Study outcomes and limitations: The model identified upcoming ophthalmopathy a median approximately six months ahead of onset.

Each diagnosis drew on symptoms, thyroxine, TRAb, thyroid ultrasound and orbital computed tomography findings. Progressors' blood was drawn at hyperthyroidism diagnosis, before ophthalmopathy symptoms. Trimming removed 5 bases at V and 1 base at J, with 20 bases between. The CDR3 totals 17 residues. Germline V gene lookup returns CDR1 SGHTA and CDR2 FQGNSA. Sequencing was carried out using blood. The TCR sequence derives from a woman aged 25 to 39 with Graves' hyperthyroidism that later progressed to Graves' ophthalmopathy. This rearrangement joins TRBV7-2 to TRBJ1-1, with D perhaps matching TRBD1 (5 bases). DNA for the CDR3: TGTGCCAGCAGCGGACAATGGGACGGATCACAGAACACTGAAGCTTTCTTT. Amino acids: CASSGQWDGSQNTEAFF.